These 21 T cell receptor beta chains were all obtained from the same sample, sequenced in a study of blood T cell repertoires in COVID-19 (dated by TCRdb to 2019 to 2021). Library method: the immunoSEQ multiplex PCR assay. Held by TCRdb, this immuneACCESS table contains in-frame sequences only and omits some clones. Under half of the omission traces to an unresolved V gene where checked; the cause of the rest is unknown. For this sample the table gives approximately 76,000 clones, of which more than 75% were detected only once. Around 13% of the sample lies in the top ten. Sequencing was carried out using peripheral blood. The receptor source for this set is a woman aged 60-75 years with acute or convalescent COVID-19.

The gene calls are TRBV18 and TRBJ1-1, with D hard to call. The CDR3 covers 14 residues. The germline V gene encodes CDR1 KGHSH and CDR2 LQKENI. V dropped 6 bases and J dropped 2 bases, with 13 bases sitting between them. The CDR3, as DNA: TGTGCCAGCTCCCTTTCCCAGACTAACACTGAAGCTTTCTTT. Its protein product is CASSLSQTNTEAFF. Variable domain in full (rest from reference TRBV18 and TRBJ1-1): NAGVMQNPRHLVRRRGQEARLRCSPMKGHSHVYWYRQLPEEGLKFMVYLQKENIIDESGMPKERFSAEFPKEGPSILRIQQVVRGDSAAYFCASSLSQTNTEAFFGQGTRLTVV.

The V call is TRBV3-1 (or the pseudogene TRBV3-2), the J call TRBJ2-3, with D unclear. The CDR3 spans 13 residues. Trimming left V 5 bases short and J 6 bases short, with 12 bases between. Germline loops: CDR1 LGHDT, CDR2 YNNKEL (reference sequence). Written as DNA, the CDR3 is TGTGCCAGCAGCGCGCGTTTCTGGGATACGCAGTATTTT. Translating it yields CASSARFWDTQYF.

The chain is built from TRBV12-3 or TRBV12-4 and TRBJ1-2, with D possibly TRBD1 on 5 matching bases. V was pared by 4 bases and J by 7 bases, with 10 bases between. This CDR3 has 12 residues. The CDR3: CASSWGGGGYTF. CDR3 nucleotides: TGTGCCAGCAGTTGGGGGGGTGGTGGCTACACCTTC.

CDR3 amino acids: CASSIDTTAGGNQPQHF. The DNA of the CDR3 is TGTGCCAGTAGTATAGACACCACCGCAGGGGGCAATCAGCCCCAGCATTTT. The V call is TRBV19, the J call TRBJ1-5; a possible D gene is TRBD1 (6 bases). V lost 0 bases, J lost 2 bases, and 14 bases lay in between. CDR3 size: 17 residues. Germline V gives CDR1 LNHDA, CDR2 SQIVND (reference sequence).

V is TRBV25-1 and J is TRBJ2-7; no definite D call. Between the trimmed V and J ends, which lost 3 bases and 2 bases, there was a span of 11 bases. This CDR3 has 14 residues. From germline, CDR1 is MGHDK and CDR2 SYGVNS. CDR3 nucleotide sequence: TGTGCCAGCAGTGATCCGGTTCTACCCTACGAGCAGTACTTC. It translates to CASSDPVLPYEQYF.

Only a few counts were recorded for this clone. CDR3 sequence reads: CASSHFRDRAYQRNQPQHF. For the CDR3, the DNA is TGTGCCAGCAGTCACTTCCGGGACAGGGCCTACCAAAGGAATCAGCCCCAGCATTTT. V gene TRBV7-8 combines with J gene TRBJ1-5; 9 nucleotides line up with TRBD1. CDR3 length: 19 residues. Germline lookup yields CDR1 SGHVS and CDR2 FQNEAQ. With V trimmed by 6 bases and J by 4 bases, 19 bases remained unmatched.

The chain recombines TRBV6-5 with TRBJ2-7; D unclear. This CDR3 contains 15 residues. Germline assignment: CDR1 MNHEY and CDR2 SVGAGI. V lost 2 bases to trimming and J lost 0 bases, with 11 bases between them. CDR3 DNA: TGTGCCAGCAGTTACGCCGGAGCCAACTCCTACGAGCAGTACTTC. Translated, it gives CASSYAGANSYEQYF.

The CDR3 DNA sequence: TGTGCCAGCAGTCCTCCGGGGAGAGCCACCGGGGAGCTGTTTTTT. This codes for CASSPPGRATGELFF. V and J are TRBV6-5 and TRBJ2-2; the D gene is possibly TRBD2 (5 bases). V was pared by 5 bases and J by 4 bases, with 14 bases between. Germline-derived CDR1 and CDR2 are MNHEY and SVGAGI. The CDR3 runs 15 residues.

This chain connects TRBV5-4 to TRBJ2-7; tentative D call: TRBD2 (5 bases). Germline CDR1 reads SGHNT; CDR2 reads YYREEE (reference sequence). This CDR3 comprises 13 residues. The ends were cut back, 2 bases at V and 2 bases at J, with 8 bases in the middle. Here the CDR3 DNA reads TGTGCCAGCAGCTTCCCGGGAACCTACGAGCAGTACTTC. This translates into CASSFPGTYEQYF.

This chain connects TRBV5-1 to TRBJ1-1, with D uncertain. In germline, CDR1 is SGHRS, CDR2 YFSETQ. The germline V and J ends were trimmed by 6 bases and 1 base, with 13 bases remaining between them. The CDR3 runs to 14 residues. The CDR3 protein is CASTPPGRNTEAFF. The CDR3 coding sequence is TGCGCCAGCACCCCCCCTGGGCGGAACACTGAAGCTTTCTTT.

This chain joins TRBV5-1 and TRBJ2-3, with 15 nucleotides matching TRBD2. V shed 3 bases and J 1 base; nucleotides not matched to a gene: 3. The V gene's germline CDR1 is SGHRS and CDR2 YFSETQ. The CDR3 is made up of 17 amino acids. Here the CDR3 reads CASSSGLAGGRTDTQYF. In DNA, the CDR3 is TGCGCCAGCAGCTCGGGACTAGCGGGGGGTCGCACAGATACGCAGTATTTT. The whole variable domain, remainder taken from reference TRBV5-1 and TRBJ2-3, is KAGVTQTPRYLIKTRGQQVTLSCSPISGHRSVSWYQQTPGQGLQFLFEYFSETQRNKGNFPGRFSGRQFSNSRSEMNVSTLELGDSALYLCASSSGLAGGRTDTQYFGPGTRLTVL.

The rearrangement uses TRBV30 and TRBJ1-1; 11 positions match TRBD1. The V segment lost 2 bases and the J segment 3 bases; nucleotides outside the gene matches: 11. Germline V gene data show CDR1 as GTSNPN and CDR2 as SVGIG (reference sequence). The CDR3 loop spans 17 amino acids. The CDR3 is CAWSSLGQGVFYTEAFF. The CDR3 DNA reads TGTGCCTGGAGTTCCCTGGGACAGGGGGTTTTTTACACTGAAGCTTTCTTT.

The V gene is TRBV24-1, the J gene TRBJ2-7; 10 bases fit TRBD2. Germline trimming cut 9 bases from V and 6 bases from J; bases unmatched to any gene: 10. CDR1 and CDR2 (germline): KGHDR, SFDVKD. CDR3 length: 14 amino acids. CDR3 amino acids: CATYESGGASEQYF. CDR3 bases: TGTGCCACCTATGAGAGCGGGGGGGCCAGCGAGCAGTACTTC.

The CDR3 region has the DNA TGTGCCAGCTCACCAGCTCCAACACTACTCTCTGGAAACACCATATATTTT. Protein product: CASSPAPTLLSGNTIYF. The chain has TRBV18 and TRBJ1-3; D remains unclear. CDR1 is KGHSH, CDR2 LQKENI, per germline. V lost 2 bases and J lost 0, with 14 bases in between. The CDR3 runs to 17 residues.

This clone came up a few times. V and J are TRBV7-8 and TRBJ1-2, with D hard to call. Trimming shortened V by 5 bases and J by 2 bases, and 15 bases separated the two germline ends. The germline V gene has CDR1 SGHVS and CDR2 FQNEAQ. This CDR3 spans 15 amino acids. The CDR3 DNA sequence: TGTGCCAGCAGCCCCGCGGCGGGAGGGAACTATGGCTACACCTTC. Residues: CASSPAAGGNYGYTF.

This chain's CDR3 is CASSQGTGPTGELFF. The CDR3 DNA is TGCGCCAGCAGTCAAGGGACAGGCCCCACCGGGGAGCTGTTTTTT. The genes are TRBV5-1 and TRBJ2-2, with TRBD1 identical over 8 bases. Germline assignment: CDR1 SGHRS and CDR2 YFSETQ. CDR3 length: 15 amino acids. J lost 4 bases, V lost 5 bases, and 7 bases had no gene match.

This chain connects TRBV5-4 to TRBJ1-2, with a weak D call TRBD1 (6 bases). This CDR3 has 14 residues. Trimming removed 6 bases at V and 4 bases at J, with 16 bases between. CDR1 is SGHNT and CDR2 is YYREEE in the germline V gene (reference sequence). The CDR3 reads CASTPQQGSYGYTF. CDR3 bases: TGTGCCAGCACCCCGCAACAGGGATCCTATGGCTACACCTTC.

CDR3 in DNA: TGTGCCAGCAGCGTAGCTTTGGGGGGGAAGAATTCACCCCTCCACTTT. This codes for CASSVALGGKNSPLHF. The V and J genes are TRBV9 and TRBJ1-6; a possible D gene is TRBD1 (5 bases). Germline V CDR1 and CDR2: SGDLS, YYNGEE. Trimming removed 0 bases at V and 7 bases at J, with 14 bases between. The CDR3 sequence is 16 residues long.

The chain couples TRBV5-1 to TRBJ1-1; D is perhaps TRBD1 (5 bases). The CDR3 extends over 15 amino acids. The V gene's germline CDR1 is SGHRS and CDR2 YFSETQ. V dropped 0 bases and J dropped 0 bases, with 9 bases sitting between them. The CDR3 DNA is TGCGCCAGCAGCTTGGGGGCAGGGATGAACACTGAAGCTTTCTTT. Amino acids: CASSLGAGMNTEAFF.

This chain links TRBV2 with TRBJ2-4, with 9 bases identical to TRBD1. Losses at the gene ends were 2 bases for V and 8 bases for J; bases not matched to a gene: 7. The germline gives CDR1 SNHLY, CDR2 FYNNEI. The CDR3 consists of 15 residues. The CDR3 sequence: CASSERDRVSDIQYF. For the CDR3, the DNA is TGTGCCAGCAGTGAAAGGGACAGGGTATCGGACATTCAGTACTTC.

This chain uses TRBV18 with TRBJ2-3; D uncertain. The germline V gene has CDR1 KGHSH and CDR2 LQKENI. Trimming left V 3 bases short and J 0 bases short, with 7 bases between. This CDR3 region has 14 residues. The CDR3 DNA reads as TGTGCCAGCTCACCTGCGGCTAGCACAGATACGCAGTATTTT. As protein: CASSPAASTDTQYF.